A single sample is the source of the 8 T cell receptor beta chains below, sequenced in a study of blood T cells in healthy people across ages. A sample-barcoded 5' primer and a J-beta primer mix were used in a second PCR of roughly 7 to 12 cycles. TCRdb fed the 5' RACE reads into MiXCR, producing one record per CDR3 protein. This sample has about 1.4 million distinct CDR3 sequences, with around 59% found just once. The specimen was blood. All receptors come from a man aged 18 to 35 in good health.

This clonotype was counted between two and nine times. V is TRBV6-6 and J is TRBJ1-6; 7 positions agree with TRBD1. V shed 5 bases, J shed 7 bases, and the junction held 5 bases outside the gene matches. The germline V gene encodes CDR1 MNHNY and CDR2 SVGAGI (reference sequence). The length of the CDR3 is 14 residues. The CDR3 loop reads CASSPPGQNSPLHF. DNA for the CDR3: TGTGCCAGCAGTCCTCCGGGACAGAATTCACCCCTCCACTTT.

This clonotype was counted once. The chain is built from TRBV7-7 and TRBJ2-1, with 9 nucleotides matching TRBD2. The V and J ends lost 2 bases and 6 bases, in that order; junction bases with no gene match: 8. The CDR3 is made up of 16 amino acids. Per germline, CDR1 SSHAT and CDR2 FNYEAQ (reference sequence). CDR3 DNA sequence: TGTGCCAGCAGCTTAAATGGGCTAGCGGGATTCAATGAGCAGTTCTTC. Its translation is CASSLNGLAGFNEQFF.

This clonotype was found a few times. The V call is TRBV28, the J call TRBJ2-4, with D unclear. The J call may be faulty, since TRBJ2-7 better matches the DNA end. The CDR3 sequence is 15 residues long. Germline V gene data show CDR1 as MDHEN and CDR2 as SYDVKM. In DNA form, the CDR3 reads TGTGCCAGCAGTTTACTGCCCTCCCCGGAATACGAGCAGTACTTC. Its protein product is CASSLLPSPEYEQYF.

The CDR3 loop reads CASSQVTVGDTQYF. Here the CDR3 DNA reads TGTGCCAGCAGCCAGGTCACAGTTGGAGATACGCAGTATTTT. V gene TRBV6-2 or TRBV6-3 combines with J gene TRBJ2-3; D unclear. V lost 6 bases and J lost 5, with 15 bases in between. Germline assignment: CDR1 MNHEY and CDR2 SVGEGT. The CDR3 sequence is 14 residues long.

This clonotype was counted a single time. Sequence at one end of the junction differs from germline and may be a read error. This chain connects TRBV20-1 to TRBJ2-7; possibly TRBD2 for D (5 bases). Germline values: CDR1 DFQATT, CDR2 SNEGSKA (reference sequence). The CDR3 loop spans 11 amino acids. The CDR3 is CSASSVCEQYF. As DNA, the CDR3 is TGTAGTGCTAGTAGCGTGTGCGAGCAGTACTTC.

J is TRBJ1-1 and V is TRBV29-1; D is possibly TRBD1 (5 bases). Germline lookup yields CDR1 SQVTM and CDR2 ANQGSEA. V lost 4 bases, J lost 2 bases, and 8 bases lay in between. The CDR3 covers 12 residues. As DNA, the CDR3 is TGCAGCGTTGCAGGGATTAACACTGAAGCTTTCTTT. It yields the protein CSVAGINTEAFF.

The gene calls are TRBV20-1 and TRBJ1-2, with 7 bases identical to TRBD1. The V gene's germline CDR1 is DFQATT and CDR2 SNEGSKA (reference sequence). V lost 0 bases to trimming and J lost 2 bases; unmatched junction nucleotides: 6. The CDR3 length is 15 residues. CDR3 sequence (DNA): TGCAGTGCTAGAGATCCCTCGGGACAGAACTATGGCTACACCTTC. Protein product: CSARDPSGQNYGYTF.

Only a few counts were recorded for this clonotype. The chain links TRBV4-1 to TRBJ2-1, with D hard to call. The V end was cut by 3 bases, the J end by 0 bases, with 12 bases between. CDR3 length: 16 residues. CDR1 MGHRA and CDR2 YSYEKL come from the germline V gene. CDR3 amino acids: CASSHPGRASYNEQFF. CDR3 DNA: TGCGCCAGCAGCCACCCTGGCCGGGCCTCCTACAATGAGCAGTTCTTC.